Listed here are 18 T cell receptor beta chains from one sample, sequenced in a study of shared clonotypes between healthy human individuals. Only CD45RO-negative cells positively selected for CCR7 counted as naive CD8 cells, so terminally differentiated effector memory CD45RA+ cells were excluded. The assay was immunoSEQ multiplex PCR, and TCRdb's table has in-frame clones only and misses some. The sample lists 2 million or so clones, just under 95% occurring once. Sequences were obtained from naive CD8+ T cells sorted from blood. All receptors derive from a man between 18 and 35 years old in good health.

The gene calls are TRBV9 and TRBJ2-5; 11 bases are a match to TRBD2. V trimming: 3 bases; J trimming: 5 bases; junction bases outside the gene matches: 9. This CDR3 comprises 16 residues. CDR1 and CDR2 (germline): SGDLS, YYNGEE. DNA of the CDR3: TGTGCCAGCAGCGCCGTAGTGGCTAGCGGGGGGGAGACCCAGTACTTC. Translation: CASSAVVASGGETQYF.

The chain uses TRBV2 and TRBJ2-3; D remains unclear. V was pared by 0 bases and J by 8 bases, with 15 bases between. This CDR3 is 15 amino acids long. Germline V CDR1 and CDR2: SNHLY, FYNNEI. The CDR3 DNA reads as TGTGCCAGCAGTGAAGCGCTTCAGATTACGGGTACGCAGTATTTT. Its protein product is CASSEALQITGTQYF.

The chain combines TRBV10-2 with TRBJ2-3; TRBD2 matches at 13 bases. The CDR3 has 17 residues. Germline V CDR1 and CDR2: WSHSY, SAAADI. Germline trimming cut 4 bases from V and 3 bases from J; bases unmatched to any gene: 7. CDR3 in DNA: TGCGCCAGCAGTGGGACTAGCGGGGGCCCCGTGACAGATACGCAGTATTTT. This sequence encodes CASSGTSGGPVTDTQYF.

This clone was recorded once. The gene calls are TRBV11-2 and TRBJ1-2; 7 nucleotides line up with TRBD1. The CDR3 is 15 amino acids. With V trimmed by 3 bases and J by 4 bases, 8 bases remained unmatched. Germline CDR1 SGHAT, CDR2 FQNNGV. CDR3: CASSLITGTAYGYTF. The DNA for the CDR3 is TGTGCCAGCAGCTTGATTACCGGGACAGCCTATGGCTACACCTTC.

Concerning this clone: The sample contains more than one DNA sequence encoding this CDR3. The chain recombines TRBV7-2 with TRBJ2-5, with 11 bases matching TRBD2. Germline values: CDR1 SGHTA, CDR2 FQGNSA. This CDR3 comprises 16 residues. Unmatched junction bases numbered 2, after V lost 1 base and J lost 1 base. This chain's CDR3 is CASSLGLAGGQETQYF. The CDR3 DNA reads as TGTGCCAGCAGCTTAGGGCTAGCGGGGGGCCAAGAGACCCAGTACTTC.

The V and J genes are TRBV5-6 and TRBJ1-1; the D is unclear. The CDR3 is 12 residues long. V was pared by 0 bases and J by 11 bases, with 11 bases between. Per germline, CDR1 SGHDT and CDR2 YYEEEE. CDR3 bases: TGTGCCAGCAGCTTGGGAGGACCCCGGGCTTTCTTT. Residues: CASSLGGPRAFF.

This clone has a single count. The chain recombines TRBV9 with TRBJ2-2; 11 bases are a match to TRBD2. Germline V gene sequence: CDR1 SGDLS, CDR2 YYNGEE. CDR3 length: 16 amino acids. J was trimmed by 4 bases and V by 2 bases; bases with no gene match: 4. This chain's CDR3 is CASSVTSGSFTGELFF. The CDR3, as DNA: TGTGCCAGCAGCGTTACTAGCGGGAGCTTCACCGGGGAGCTGTTTTTT.

CDR3 DNA: TGCGCCAGCAGCCAAGATTTGGGAGTAAGAGAGACCCAGTACTTC. Protein product: CASSQDLGVRETQYF. V and J are TRBV4-3 and TRBJ2-5, with D perhaps matching TRBD2 (5 bases). Germline lookup yields CDR1 LGHNA and CDR2 YSLEER. V was pared by 0 bases and J by 4 bases, with 12 bases between. There are 15 residues in the CDR3.

The rearrangement joins TRBV6-1 to TRBJ2-1, with a tentative D call TRBD1 (5 bases). V lost 6 bases to trimming and J lost 4 bases, with 16 bases between them. Germline V gene data show CDR1 as MNHNS and CDR2 as SASEGT. The CDR3 is 15 amino acids. CDR3 bases: TGTGCCAGCAGCGAAACAGGCTTAGCTTACAATGAGCAGTTCTTC. Encoded protein: CASSETGLAYNEQFF.

This clone was detected only once. The rearrangement links TRBV27 to TRBJ2-7; D perhaps matches TRBD1 (6 bases). V was cut by 6 bases and J by 4 bases, with 16 bases left in between. CDR1 and CDR2 (germline): MNHEY, SMNVEV (reference sequence). This CDR3 contains 14 residues. The CDR3 coding sequence is TGTGCCAGCAGCCCGCAGGGGCGTGGGTACGAGCAGTACTTC. Protein product: CASSPQGRGYEQYF.

The chain joins TRBV5-1 to TRBJ2-7; D might be TRBD1 (6 bases). Looked up from germline, CDR1 is SGHRS and CDR2 is YFSETQ. V was pared by 3 bases and J by 2 bases, with 12 bases between. The CDR3 has 14 amino acids. In nucleotides, the CDR3 is TGCGCCAGCAGCTCCCGGGACAAAACCTACGAGCAGTACTTC. The encoded protein is CASSSRDKTYEQYF.

This clone was recorded only once. The chain links TRBV6-6 to TRBJ1-4, with D possibly being TRBD1 (5 bases). The CDR3 contains 13 residues. With 0 bases removed from V and 7 bases from J, the gap between germline ends came to 6 bases. Germline CDR1 and CDR2: MNHNY and SVGAGI (reference sequence). CDR3 region: CASSYSTVEKLFF. CDR3 bases: TGTGCCAGCAGTTACTCGACAGTTGAAAAACTGTTTTTT.

This chain uses TRBV5-6 with TRBJ2-7; 7 bases agree with TRBD2. The CDR3 length is 16 residues. V shed 3 bases and J 0 bases; nucleotides not matched to a gene: 9. Germline values: CDR1 SGHDT, CDR2 YYEEEE. CDR3 protein: CASSSELAFSSYEQYF. The CDR3 coding sequence is TGTGCCAGCAGCTCGGAACTAGCGTTTAGCTCCTACGAGCAGTACTTC.

With respect to this clone: Distinct nucleotide sequences in the sample also encode this CDR3. This chain connects TRBV27 to TRBJ2-7, with 7 bases lining up with TRBD2. Germline values: CDR1 MNHEY, CDR2 SMNVEV (reference sequence). The CDR3 loop spans 13 amino acids. With 2 bases clipped from V and 4 bases from J, the junction kept 2 bases outside the gene matches. The CDR3 sequence: CASSLGGEYEQYF. The CDR3 nucleotides are TGTGCCAGCAGTTTAGGGGGGGAGTACGAGCAGTACTTC.

The rearrangement links TRBV18 to TRBJ2-7; D is uncertain. Germline assignment: CDR1 KGHSH and CDR2 LQKENI. The CDR3 totals 14 residues. V lost 7 bases and J 7 bases, leaving 20 bases between the germline ends. CDR3 loop: CASFTELDPREQYF. The CDR3 DNA reads as TGTGCCAGCTTCACAGAACTGGATCCTAGGGAGCAGTACTTC.

The rearrangement uses TRBV11-2 and TRBJ2-1, with no clear D. V dropped 2 bases and J dropped 4 bases, with 18 bases sitting between them. Germline-derived CDR1 and CDR2 are SGHAT and FQNNGV. This CDR3 has 17 residues. The DNA of the CDR3 is TGTGCCAGCAGCTTAAACTCCGGCCCTAACAAGTACAATGAGCAGTTCTTC. Translated: CASSLNSGPNKYNEQFF.

The chain uses TRBV2 and TRBJ2-7; possible D gene TRBD1, 6 bases. V lost 2 bases and J 1 base, leaving 12 bases between the germline ends. This CDR3 has 15 residues. Germline CDR1 reads SNHLY; CDR2 reads FYNNEI. Here the CDR3 DNA reads TGTGCCAGCAGTGAAAGTGGGGGCACGTCCTACGAGCAGTACTTC. Translation gives CASSESGGTSYEQYF.

The rearrangement joins TRBV28 to TRBJ2-1; D gene uncertain. Germline values: CDR1 MDHEN, CDR2 SYDVKM. Trimming took 3 bases from V and 6 from J, leaving 12 bases between them. The CDR3 consists of 14 residues. The CDR3 spells CASSFPRMGNEQFF. CDR3 bases: TGTGCCAGCAGTTTCCCCCGAATGGGCAATGAGCAGTTCTTC.